The clone carrying this T cell receptor beta chain showed up just once. Its antigen is as yet unknown. In the source study's methods: Junction-only immunoSEQ data arrived without quality scores, meaning filtering differed. Libraries were prepared by immunoSEQ multiplex PCR; TCRdb keeps only in-frame clonotypes and omits some of them. That table furnishes V, J and clone size, whereas the DNA furnished D and trimming. The sample yields fewer than 850,000 clones, approximately 96% seen once. Germline V CDR1 and CDR2: MNHEY, SMNVEV (reference sequence). V lost 2 bases, J lost 0 bases, and 11 bases lay in between. This CDR3 region has 16 residues. It was CD45RO-negative cells, positively selected for CCR7, that made up naive CD8 cells, with terminally differentiated effector memory CD45RA+ cells excluded. This sample was included in a study of shared clonotypes between healthy human individuals. Study as a whole: Three plates were used per donor for CD4 naive, three for CD4 memory, two for CD8 naive and one for CD8 memory. General study points: Sampling covered blood only; tissue repertoires likely differ. Deeper or shallower sequencing was expected to change how clonotypes are shared among donors.

V and J are TRBV27 and TRBJ1-3; D not certain. The sequenced material came from naive CD8+ T cells sorted from blood. The TCR was taken from a man aged 25-45 years in good health. This CDR3 is CASSLGYGSSGNTIYF. In nucleotides, the CDR3 is TGTGCCAGCAGTTTAGGGTACGGGTCCTCTGGAAACACCATATATTTT.